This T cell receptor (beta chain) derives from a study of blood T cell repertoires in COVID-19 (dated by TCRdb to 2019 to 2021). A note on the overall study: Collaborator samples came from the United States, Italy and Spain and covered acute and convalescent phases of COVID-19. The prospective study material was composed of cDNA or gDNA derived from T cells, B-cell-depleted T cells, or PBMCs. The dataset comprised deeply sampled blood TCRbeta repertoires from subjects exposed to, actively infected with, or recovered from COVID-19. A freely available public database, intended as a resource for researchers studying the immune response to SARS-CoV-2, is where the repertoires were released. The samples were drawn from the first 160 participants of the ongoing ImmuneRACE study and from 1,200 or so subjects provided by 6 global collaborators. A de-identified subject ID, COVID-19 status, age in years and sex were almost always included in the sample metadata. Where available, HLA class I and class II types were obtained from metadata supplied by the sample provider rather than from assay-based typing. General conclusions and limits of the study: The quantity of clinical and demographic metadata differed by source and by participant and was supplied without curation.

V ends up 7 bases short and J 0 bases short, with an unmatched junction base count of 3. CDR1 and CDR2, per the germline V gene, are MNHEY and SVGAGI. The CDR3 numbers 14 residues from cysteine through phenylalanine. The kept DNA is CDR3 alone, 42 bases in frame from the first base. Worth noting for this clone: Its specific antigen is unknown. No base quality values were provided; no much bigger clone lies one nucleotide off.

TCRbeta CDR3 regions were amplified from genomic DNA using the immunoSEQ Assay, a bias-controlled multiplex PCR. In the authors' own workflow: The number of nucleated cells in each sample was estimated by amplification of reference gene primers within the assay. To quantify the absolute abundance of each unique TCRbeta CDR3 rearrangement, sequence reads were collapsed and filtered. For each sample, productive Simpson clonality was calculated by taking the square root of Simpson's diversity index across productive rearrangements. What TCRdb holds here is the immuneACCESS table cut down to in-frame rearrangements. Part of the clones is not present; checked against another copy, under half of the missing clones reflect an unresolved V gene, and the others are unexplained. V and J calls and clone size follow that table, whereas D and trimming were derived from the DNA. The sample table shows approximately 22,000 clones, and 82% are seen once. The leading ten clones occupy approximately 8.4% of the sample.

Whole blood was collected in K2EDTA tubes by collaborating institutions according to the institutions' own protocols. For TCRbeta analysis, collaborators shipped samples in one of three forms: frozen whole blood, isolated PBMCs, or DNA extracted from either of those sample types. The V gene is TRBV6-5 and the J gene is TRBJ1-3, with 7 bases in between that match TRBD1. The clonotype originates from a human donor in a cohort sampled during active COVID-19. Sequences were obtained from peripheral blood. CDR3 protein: CASMGTDSGNTIYF. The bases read TGTGCCAGCATGGGGACAGACTCTGGAAACACCATATATTTT.